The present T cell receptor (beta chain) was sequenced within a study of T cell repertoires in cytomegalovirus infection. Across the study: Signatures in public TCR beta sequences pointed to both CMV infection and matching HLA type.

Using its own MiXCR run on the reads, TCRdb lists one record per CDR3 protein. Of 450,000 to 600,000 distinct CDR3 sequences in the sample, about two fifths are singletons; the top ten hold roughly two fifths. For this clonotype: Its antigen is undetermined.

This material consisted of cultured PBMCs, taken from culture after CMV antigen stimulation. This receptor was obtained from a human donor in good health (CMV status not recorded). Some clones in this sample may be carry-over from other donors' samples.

DNA for the CDR3: TGTGCCAGCAGCCGAAGCGACAGGGGTCCGAACTATGGCTACACCTTC. Protein sequence: CASSRSDRGPNYGYTF. The chain recombines TRBV6-2 or TRBV6-3 with TRBJ1-2; 8 nucleotides agree with TRBD1. Germline CDR1 reads MNHEY; CDR2 reads SVGEGT. The CDR3 is 16 residues long. With 6 bases clipped from V and 2 bases from J, the junction kept 11 bases outside the gene matches.